This T cell receptor (beta chain) emerged from a study of CDR3 diversity in severe acne. In TCRdb, the PCR reads were re-called with MiXCR into one record per CDR3 protein. The table includes roughly 81,000 distinct CDR3 sequences, 45% to 50% detected once. The clonotype comes from a male donor in good health, serving as a control. Sequences were obtained from blood.

The CDR3 protein is CASSDRDRETEAFF. Here the CDR3 DNA reads TGTGCCAGCAGCGACCGGGACAGGGAAACTGAAGCTTTCTTT. The chain joins TRBV3-1 to TRBJ1-1; the match to TRBD1 covers 9 bases. Unmatched junction bases numbered 6, after V lost 5 bases and J lost 5 bases. The CDR3 is 14 residues long. The germline gives CDR1 LGHDT, CDR2 YNNKEL (reference sequence).